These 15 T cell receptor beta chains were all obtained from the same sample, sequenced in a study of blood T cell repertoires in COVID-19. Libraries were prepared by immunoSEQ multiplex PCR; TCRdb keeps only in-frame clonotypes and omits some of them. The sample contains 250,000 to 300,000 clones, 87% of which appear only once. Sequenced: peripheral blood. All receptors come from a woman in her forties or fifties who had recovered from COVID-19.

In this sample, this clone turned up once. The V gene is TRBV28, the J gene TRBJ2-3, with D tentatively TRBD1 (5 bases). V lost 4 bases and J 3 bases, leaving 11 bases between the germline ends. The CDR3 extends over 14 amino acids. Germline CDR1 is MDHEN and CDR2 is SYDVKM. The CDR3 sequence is CASSWGTDTDTQYF. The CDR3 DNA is TGTGCCAGCAGTTGGGGCACGGATACAGATACGCAGTATTTT.

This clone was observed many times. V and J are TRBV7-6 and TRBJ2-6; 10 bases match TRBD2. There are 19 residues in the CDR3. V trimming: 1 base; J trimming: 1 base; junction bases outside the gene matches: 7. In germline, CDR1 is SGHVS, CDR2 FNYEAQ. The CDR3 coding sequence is TGTGCCAGCAGCTTAGAGACTAGCGGGCTGGGGTCTGGGGCCAACGTCCTGACTTTC. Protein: CASSLETSGLGSGANVLTF.

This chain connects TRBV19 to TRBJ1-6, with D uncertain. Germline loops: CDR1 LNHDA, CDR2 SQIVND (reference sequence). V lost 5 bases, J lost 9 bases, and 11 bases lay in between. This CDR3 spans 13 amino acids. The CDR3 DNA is TGTGCCAGTAGTCTCGCTCCGGGTTCACCCCTCCACTTT. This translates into CASSLAPGSPLHF.

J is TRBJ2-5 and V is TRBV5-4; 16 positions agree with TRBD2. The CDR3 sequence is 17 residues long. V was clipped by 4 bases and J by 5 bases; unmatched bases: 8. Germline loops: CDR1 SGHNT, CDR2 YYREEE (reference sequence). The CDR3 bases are TGTGCCAGCAGCCCCCCGGGACTAGCGGGGGGGCGCGAGACCCAGTACTTC. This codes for CASSPPGLAGGRETQYF. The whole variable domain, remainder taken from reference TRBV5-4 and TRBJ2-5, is ETGVTQSPTHLIKTRGQQVTLRCSSQSGHNTVSWYQQALGQGPQFIFQYYREEENGRGNFPPRFSGLQFPNYSSELNVNALELDDSALYLCASSPPGLAGGRETQYFGPGTRLLVL.

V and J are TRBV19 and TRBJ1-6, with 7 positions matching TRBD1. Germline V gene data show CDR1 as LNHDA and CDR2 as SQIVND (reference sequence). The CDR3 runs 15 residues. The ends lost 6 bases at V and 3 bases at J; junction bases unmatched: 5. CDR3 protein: CASSPGQFYNSPLHF. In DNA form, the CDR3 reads TGTGCCAGTAGCCCGGGACAGTTCTATAATTCACCCCTCCACTTT.

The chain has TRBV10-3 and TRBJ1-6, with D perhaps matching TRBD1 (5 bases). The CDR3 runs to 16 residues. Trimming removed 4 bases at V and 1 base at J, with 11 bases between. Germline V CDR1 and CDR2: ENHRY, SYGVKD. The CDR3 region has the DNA TGTGCCATCAGTGCCGGGGGGGGTTCCTATAATTCACCCCTCCACTTT. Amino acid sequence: CAISAGGGSYNSPLHF.

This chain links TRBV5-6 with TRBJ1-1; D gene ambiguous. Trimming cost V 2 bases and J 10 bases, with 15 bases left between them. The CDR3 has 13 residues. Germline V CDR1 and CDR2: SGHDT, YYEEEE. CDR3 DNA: TGTGCCAGCAGCTTACGAAGAGGCATGCGAGCTTTCTTT. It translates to CASSLRRGMRAFF.

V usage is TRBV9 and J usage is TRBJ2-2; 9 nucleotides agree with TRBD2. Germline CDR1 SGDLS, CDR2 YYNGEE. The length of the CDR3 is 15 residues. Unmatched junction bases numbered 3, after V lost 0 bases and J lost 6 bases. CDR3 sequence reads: CASSVGGGVAGELFF. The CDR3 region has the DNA TGTGCCAGCAGCGTAGGCGGGGGGGTTGCCGGGGAGCTGTTTTTT.

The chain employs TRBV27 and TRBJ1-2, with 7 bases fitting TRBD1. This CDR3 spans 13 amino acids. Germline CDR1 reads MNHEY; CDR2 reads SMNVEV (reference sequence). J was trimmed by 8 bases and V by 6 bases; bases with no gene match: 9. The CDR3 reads CASSSDRAMGYTF. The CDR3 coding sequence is TGTGCCAGCAGCTCCGACAGGGCGATGGGCTACACCTTC.

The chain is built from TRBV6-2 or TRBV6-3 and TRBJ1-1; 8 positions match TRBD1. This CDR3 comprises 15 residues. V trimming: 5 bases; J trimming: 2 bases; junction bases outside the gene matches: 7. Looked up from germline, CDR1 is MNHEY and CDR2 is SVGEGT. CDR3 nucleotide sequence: TGTGCCAGCAGTCCCGGACAGGGAATTAACACTGAAGCTTTCTTT. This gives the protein CASSPGQGINTEAFF.

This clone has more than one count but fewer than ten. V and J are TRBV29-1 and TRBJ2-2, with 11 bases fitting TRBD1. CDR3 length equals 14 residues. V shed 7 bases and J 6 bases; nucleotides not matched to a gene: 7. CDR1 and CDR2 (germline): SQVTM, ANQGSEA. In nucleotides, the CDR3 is TGCAGCGCTAACGGACAGGGGGCATCCGGGGAGCTGTTTTTT. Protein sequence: CSANGQGASGELFF.

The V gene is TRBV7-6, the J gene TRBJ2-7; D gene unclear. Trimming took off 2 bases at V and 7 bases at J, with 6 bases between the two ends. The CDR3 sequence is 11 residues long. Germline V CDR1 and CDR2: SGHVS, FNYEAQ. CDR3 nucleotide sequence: TGTGCCAGCAGCTTATCCAGTGAGCAGTACTTC. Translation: CASSLSSEQYF. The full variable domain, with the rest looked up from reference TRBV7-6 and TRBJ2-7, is GAGVSQSPRYKVTKRGQDVALRCDPISGHVSLYWYRQALGQGPEFLTYFNYEAQQDKSGLPNDRFSAERPEGSISTLTIQRTEQRDSAMYRCASSLSSEQYFGPGTRLTVT.

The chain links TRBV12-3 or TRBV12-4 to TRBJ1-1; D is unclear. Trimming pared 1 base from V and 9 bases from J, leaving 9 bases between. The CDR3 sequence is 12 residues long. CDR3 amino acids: CASSLGALKAFF. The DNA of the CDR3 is TGTGCCAGCAGTTTAGGGGCACTTAAAGCTTTCTTT.

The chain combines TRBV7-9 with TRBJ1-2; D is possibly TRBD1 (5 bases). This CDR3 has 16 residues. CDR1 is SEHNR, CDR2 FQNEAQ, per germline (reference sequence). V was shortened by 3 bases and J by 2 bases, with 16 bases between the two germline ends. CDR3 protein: CASSFAPREGNYGYTF. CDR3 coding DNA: TGTGCCAGCAGCTTTGCCCCGCGGGAGGGGAACTATGGCTACACCTTC.

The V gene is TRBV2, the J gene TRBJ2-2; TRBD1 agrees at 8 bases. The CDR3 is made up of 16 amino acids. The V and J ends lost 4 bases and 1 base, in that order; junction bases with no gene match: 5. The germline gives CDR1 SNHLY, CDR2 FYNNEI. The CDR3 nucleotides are TGTGCCAGCAGTGGGTCTGGGACAGGGAACACCGGGGAGCTGTTTTTT. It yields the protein CASSGSGTGNTGELFF.